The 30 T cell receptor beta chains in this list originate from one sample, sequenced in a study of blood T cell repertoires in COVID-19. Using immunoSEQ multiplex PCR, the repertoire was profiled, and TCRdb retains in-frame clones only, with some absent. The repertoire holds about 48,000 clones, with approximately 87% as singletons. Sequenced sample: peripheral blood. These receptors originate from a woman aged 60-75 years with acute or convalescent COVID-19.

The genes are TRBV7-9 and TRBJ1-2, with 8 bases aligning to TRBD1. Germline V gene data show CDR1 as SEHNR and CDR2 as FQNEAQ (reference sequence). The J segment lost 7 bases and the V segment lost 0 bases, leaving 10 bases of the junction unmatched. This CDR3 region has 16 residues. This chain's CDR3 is CASSLAGAGGVGGYTF. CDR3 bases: TGTGCCAGCAGCTTAGCAGGCGCAGGGGGCGTCGGTGGCTACACCTTC.

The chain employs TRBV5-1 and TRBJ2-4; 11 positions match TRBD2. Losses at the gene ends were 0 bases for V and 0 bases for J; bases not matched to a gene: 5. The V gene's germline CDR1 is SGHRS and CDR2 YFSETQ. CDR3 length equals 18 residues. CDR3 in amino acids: CASSLGLAGKLAKNIQYF. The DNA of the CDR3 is TGCGCCAGCAGCTTGGGACTAGCGGGAAAGCTAGCCAAAAACATTCAGTACTTC.

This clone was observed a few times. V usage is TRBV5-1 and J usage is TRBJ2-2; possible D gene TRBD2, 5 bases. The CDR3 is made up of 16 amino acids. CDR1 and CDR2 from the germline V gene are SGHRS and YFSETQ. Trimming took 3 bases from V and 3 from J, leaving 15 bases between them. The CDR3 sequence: CASSWTPTADTGELFF. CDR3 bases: TGCGCCAGCAGCTGGACTCCGACTGCGGACACCGGGGAGCTGTTTTTT.

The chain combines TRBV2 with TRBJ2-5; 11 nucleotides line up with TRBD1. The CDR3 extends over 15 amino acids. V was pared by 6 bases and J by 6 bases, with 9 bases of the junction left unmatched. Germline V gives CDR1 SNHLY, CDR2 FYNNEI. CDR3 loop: CASRPGTGGSKTQYF. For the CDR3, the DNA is TGTGCCAGCAGACCCGGGACAGGGGGATCTAAGACCCAGTACTTC.

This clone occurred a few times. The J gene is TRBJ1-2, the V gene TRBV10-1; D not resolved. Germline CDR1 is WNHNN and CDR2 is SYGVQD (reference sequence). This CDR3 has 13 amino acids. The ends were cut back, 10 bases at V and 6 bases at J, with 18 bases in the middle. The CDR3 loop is CATDGGRADGYTF. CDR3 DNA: TGCGCCACAGATGGAGGGAGGGCCGATGGCTACACCTTC.

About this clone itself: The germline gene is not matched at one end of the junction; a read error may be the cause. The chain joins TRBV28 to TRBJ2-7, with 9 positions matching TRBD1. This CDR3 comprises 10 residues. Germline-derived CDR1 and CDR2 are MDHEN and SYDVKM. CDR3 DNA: TGTGCCAGCGGGACAGGGAGGCTGGACTTC. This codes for CASGTGRLDF.

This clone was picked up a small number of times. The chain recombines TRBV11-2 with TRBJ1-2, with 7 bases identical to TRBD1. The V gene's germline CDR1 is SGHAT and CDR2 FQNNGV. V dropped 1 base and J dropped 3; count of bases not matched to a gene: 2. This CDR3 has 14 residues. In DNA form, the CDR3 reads TGTGCCAGCAGCTTAGCCACAGGGGACTATGGCTACACCTTC. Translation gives CASSLATGDYGYTF.

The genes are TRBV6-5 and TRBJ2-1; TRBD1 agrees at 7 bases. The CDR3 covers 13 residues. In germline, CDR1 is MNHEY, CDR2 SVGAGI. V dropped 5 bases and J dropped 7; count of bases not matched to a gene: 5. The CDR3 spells CASSPGTVNEQFF. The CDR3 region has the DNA TGTGCCAGCAGTCCCGGGACAGTTAATGAGCAGTTCTTC.

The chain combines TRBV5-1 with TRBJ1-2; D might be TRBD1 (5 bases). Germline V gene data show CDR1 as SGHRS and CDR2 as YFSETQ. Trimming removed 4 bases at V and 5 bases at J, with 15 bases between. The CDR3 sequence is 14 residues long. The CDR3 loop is CASSAGGAEYGYTF. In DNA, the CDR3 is TGCGCCAGCAGCGCCGGCGGGGCCGAGTATGGCTACACCTTC.

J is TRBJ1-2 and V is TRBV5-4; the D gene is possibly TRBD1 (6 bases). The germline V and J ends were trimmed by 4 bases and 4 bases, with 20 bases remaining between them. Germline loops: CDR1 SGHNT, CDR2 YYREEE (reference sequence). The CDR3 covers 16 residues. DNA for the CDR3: TGTGCCAGCAGCCATTTTAGCCGGGACACTACCTATGGCTACACCTTC. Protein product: CASSHFSRDTTYGYTF.

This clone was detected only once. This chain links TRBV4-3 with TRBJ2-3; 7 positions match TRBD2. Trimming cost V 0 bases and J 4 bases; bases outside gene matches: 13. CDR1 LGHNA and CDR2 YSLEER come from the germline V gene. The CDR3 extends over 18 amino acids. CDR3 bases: TGCGCCAGCAGCCAAGACTGGTCCGGGGCGGGAGCATCAGATACGCAGTATTTT. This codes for CASSQDWSGAGASDTQYF.

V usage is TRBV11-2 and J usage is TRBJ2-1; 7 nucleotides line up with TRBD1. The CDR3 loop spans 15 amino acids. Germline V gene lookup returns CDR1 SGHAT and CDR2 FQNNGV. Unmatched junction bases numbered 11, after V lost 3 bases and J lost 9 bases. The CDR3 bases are TGTGCCAGCAGCTTGTTAATGACAGGGTACGGTGAGCAGTTCTTC. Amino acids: CASSLLMTGYGEQFF.

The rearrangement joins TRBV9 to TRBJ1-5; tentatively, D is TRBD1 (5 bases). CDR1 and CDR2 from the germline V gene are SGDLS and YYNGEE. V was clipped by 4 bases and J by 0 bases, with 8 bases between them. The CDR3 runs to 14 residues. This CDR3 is CASSPGYSNQPQHF. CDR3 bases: TGTGCCAGCAGCCCAGGGTATAGCAATCAGCCCCAGCATTTT.

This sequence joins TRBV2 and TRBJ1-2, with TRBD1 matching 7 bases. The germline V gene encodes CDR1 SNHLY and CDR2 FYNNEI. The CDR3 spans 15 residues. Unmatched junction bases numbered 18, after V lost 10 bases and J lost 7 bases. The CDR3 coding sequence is TGTGCCACCCGCCAGGGGGGAGGTTTGAGTGGTGGCTACACCTTC. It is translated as CATRQGGGLSGGYTF.

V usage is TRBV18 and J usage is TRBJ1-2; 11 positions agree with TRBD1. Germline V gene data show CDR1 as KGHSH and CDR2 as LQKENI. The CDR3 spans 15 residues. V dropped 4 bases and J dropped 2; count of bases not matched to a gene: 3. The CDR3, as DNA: TGTGCCAGCTCACATCGGACAGGGGGCAACTATGGCTACACCTTC. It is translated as CASSHRTGGNYGYTF.

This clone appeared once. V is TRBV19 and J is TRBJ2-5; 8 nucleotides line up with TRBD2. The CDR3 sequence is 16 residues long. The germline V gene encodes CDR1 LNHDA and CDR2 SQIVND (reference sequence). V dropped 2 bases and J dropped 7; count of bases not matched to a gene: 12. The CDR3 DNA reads TGTGCCAGTAGTATACAAGCGGGAGAGGGGGGAGGGACCCAGTACTTC. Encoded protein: CASSIQAGEGGGTQYF.

In nucleotides, the CDR3 is TGTGCCAGCAGTTTACAGGGTTTCTATGGCTACACCTTC. The encoded protein is CASSLQGFYGYTF. The chain carries TRBV12-3 or TRBV12-4 and TRBJ1-2; tentative D call: TRBD1 (5 bases). V was trimmed by 2 bases and J by 4 bases, leaving 8 bases between them. The CDR3 sequence is 13 residues long.

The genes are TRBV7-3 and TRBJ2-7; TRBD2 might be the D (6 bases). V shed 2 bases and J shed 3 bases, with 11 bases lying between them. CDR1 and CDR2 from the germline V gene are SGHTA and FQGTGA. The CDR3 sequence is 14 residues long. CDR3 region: CASSLAGGGYEQYF. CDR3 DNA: TGTGCCAGCAGCTTAGCCGGGGGTGGCTACGAGCAGTACTTC.

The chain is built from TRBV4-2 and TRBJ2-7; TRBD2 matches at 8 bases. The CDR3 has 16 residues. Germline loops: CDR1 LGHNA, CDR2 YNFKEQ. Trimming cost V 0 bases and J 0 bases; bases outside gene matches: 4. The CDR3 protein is CASSQDRLAGSYEQYF. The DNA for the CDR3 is TGTGCCAGCAGCCAAGATAGGCTAGCGGGCTCCTACGAGCAGTACTTC.

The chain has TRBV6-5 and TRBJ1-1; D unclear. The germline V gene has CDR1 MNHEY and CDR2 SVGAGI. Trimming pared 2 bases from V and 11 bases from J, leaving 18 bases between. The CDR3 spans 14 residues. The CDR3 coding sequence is TGTGCCAGCAGTTACAGGAAAGGGAGTGTTGGGGCTTTCTTT. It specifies CASSYRKGSVGAFF.

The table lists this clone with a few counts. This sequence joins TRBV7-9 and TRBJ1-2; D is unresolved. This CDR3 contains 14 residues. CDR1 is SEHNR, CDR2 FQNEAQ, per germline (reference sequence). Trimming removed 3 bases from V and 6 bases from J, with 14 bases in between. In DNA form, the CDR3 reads TGTGCCAGCAGCTTCCCCGCGGGGTTTAATGGCTACACCTTC. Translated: CASSFPAGFNGYTF.

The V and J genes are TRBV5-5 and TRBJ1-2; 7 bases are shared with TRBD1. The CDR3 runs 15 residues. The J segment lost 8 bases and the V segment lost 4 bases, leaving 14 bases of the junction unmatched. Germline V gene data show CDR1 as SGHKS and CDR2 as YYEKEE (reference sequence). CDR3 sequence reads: CASSNPTGQPRGYTF. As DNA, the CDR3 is TGTGCCAGCAGCAATCCCACGGGACAGCCCAGGGGCTACACCTTC.

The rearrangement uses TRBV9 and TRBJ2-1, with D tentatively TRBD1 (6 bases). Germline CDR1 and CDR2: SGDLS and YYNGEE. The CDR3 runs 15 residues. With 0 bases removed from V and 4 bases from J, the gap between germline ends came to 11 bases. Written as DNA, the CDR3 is TGTGCCAGCAGCGTAGAGGGGGATTATTACAATGAGCAGTTCTTC. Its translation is CASSVEGDYYNEQFF.

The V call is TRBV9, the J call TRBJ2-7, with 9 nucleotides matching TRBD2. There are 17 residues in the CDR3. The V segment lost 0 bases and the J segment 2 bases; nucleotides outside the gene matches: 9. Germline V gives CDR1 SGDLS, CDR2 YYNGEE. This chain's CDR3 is CASSVGTRTSAAYEQYF. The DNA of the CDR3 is TGTGCCAGCAGCGTAGGAACGAGGACTAGCGCAGCCTACGAGCAGTACTTC.

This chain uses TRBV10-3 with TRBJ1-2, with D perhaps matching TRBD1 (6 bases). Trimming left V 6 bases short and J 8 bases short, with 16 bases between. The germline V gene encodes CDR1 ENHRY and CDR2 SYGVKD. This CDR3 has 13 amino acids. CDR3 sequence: CAIRKGGEWGYTF. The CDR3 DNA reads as TGTGCCATCAGGAAAGGGGGGGAGTGGGGCTACACCTTC.

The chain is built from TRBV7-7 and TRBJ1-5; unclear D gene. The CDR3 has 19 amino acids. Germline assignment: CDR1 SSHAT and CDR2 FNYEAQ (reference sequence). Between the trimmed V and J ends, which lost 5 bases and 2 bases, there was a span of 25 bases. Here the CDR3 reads CASSLRTTAGRRGNQPQHF. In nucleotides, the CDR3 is TGTGCCAGCAGCCTCCGGACGACTGCGGGCAGGCGGGGCAATCAGCCCCAGCATTTT.

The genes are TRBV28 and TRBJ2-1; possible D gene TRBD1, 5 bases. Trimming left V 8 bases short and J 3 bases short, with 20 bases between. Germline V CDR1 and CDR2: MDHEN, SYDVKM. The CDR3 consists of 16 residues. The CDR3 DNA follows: TGTGCCAGCCGCCCCAGGTCGTTTAGGGGCTACAATGAGCAGTTCTTC. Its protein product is CASRPRSFRGYNEQFF.

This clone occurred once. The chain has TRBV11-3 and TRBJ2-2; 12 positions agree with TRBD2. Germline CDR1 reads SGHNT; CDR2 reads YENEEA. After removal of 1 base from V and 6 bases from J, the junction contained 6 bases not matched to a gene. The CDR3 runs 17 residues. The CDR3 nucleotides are TGTGCCAGCAGCTTAGGAAAAGGACTAGCGGGACCCGGGGAGCTGTTTTTT. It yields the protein CASSLGKGLAGPGELFF.

This CDR3 reads CASSQDKLFRNEQFF. The CDR3, as DNA: TGTGCCAGCAGCCAAGATAAGCTCTTCCGCAATGAGCAGTTCTTC. V is TRBV3-1 (or the pseudogene TRBV3-2) and J is TRBJ2-1, with unresolved D. V lost 0 bases and J lost 6, with 12 bases in between. The CDR3 has 15 amino acids. In germline, CDR1 is LGHDT, CDR2 YNNKEL (reference sequence).

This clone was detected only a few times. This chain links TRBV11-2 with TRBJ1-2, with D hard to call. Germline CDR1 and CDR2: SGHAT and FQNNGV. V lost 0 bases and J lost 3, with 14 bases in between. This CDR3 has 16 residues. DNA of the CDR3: TGTGCCAGCAGCTTAGATTCACCTAGCGCCTACTATGGCTACACCTTC. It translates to CASSLDSPSAYYGYTF. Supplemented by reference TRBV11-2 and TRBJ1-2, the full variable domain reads EAGVAQSPRYKIIEKRQSVAFWCNPISGHATLYWYQQILGQGPKLLIQFQNNGVVDDSQLPKDRFSAERLKGVDSTLKIQPAKLEDSAVYLCASSLDSPSAYYGYTFGSGTRLTVV.